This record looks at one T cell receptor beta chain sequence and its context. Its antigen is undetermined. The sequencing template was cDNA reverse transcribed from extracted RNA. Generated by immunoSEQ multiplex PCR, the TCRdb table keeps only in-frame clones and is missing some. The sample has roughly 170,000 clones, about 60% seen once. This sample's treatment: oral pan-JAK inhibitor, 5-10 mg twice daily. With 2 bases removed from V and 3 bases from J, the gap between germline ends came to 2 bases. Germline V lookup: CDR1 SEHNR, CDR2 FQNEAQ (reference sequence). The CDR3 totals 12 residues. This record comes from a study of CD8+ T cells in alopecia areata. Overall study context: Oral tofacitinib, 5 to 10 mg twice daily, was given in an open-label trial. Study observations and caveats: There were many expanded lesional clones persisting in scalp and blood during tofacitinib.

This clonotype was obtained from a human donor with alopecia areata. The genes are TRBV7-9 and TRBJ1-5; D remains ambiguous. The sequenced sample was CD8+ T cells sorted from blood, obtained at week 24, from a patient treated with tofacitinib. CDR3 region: CASSLINQPQHF. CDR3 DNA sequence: TGTGCCAGCAGCTTAATCAATCAGCCCCAGCATTTT.